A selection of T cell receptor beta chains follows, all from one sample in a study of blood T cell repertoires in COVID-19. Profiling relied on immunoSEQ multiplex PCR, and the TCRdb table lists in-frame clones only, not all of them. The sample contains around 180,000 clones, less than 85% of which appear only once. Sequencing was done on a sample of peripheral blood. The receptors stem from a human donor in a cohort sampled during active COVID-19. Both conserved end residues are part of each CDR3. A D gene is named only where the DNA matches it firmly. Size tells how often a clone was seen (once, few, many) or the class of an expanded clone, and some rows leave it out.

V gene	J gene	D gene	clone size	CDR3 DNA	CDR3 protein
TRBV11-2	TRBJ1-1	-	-	TGTGCCAGCAGCTTAGATATGAACACTGAAGCTTTCTTT	CASSLDMNTEAFF
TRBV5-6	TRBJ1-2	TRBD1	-	TGTGCCAGCAGCTTCCGGGACAGGGGGCAGGGTGGCTACACCTTC	CASSFRDRGQGGYTF
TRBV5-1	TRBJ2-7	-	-	TGCGCCAGCAGCTTGCTGGGCCCGAGCGGCTCCTACGAGCAGTACTTC	CASSLLGPSGSYEQYF
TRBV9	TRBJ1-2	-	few	TGTGCCAGCAGCGTAGTCGGGGGGGATGGCTACACCTTC	CASSVVGGDGYTF
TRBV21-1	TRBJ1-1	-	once	TGTGCCAGCAGCACTCCGACAGGGGAGGTCACTGAAGCTTTCTTT	CASSTPTGEVTEAFF
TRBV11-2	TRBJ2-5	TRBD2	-	TGTGCCAGCAGCTTAGAGGCGGGGGGTTTAGAGACCCAGTACTTC	CASSLEAGGLETQYF
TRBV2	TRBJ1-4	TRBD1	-	TGTGCCAGCAGTGGCAGGGGGAATGAAAAACTGTTTTTT	CASSGRGNEKLFF
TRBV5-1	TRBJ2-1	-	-	TGCGCCAGCAATCGGGACACGGCGGGCGAGCAGTTCTTC	CASNRDTAGEQFF
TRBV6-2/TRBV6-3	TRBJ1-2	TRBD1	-	TGTGCCAGCAGTTACCGGGACAGCTCCTATGGCTACACCTTC	CASSYRDSSYGYTF
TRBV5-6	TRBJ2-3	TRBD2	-	TGTGCCAGCAGCTCGGGACTAGCGGGGGCAGATACGCAGTATTTT	CASSSGLAGADTQYF
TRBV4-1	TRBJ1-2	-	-	TGCGCCAGCAGCCAAGGGGACTCTAACTATGGCTACACCTTC	CASSQGDSNYGYTF
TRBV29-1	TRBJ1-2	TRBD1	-	TGCAGCGTGGGGGGCCGACAGGGGAACGGCTACACCTTC	CSVGGRQGNGYTF
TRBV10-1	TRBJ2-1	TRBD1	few	TGCGCCAGCAGTGAGTCGAGACTGGGAAGGGGGCCCGTCCGTGAGCAGTTCTTC	CASSESRLGRGPVREQFF
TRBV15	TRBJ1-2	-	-	TGTGCCACCAGCAGAGATGGTCGGGGGAGGGAGTATGGCTACACCTTC	CATSRDGRGREYGYTF
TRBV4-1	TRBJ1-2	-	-	TGCGCCAGCAGCCAAGAATCAGGGGACCTCTATGGCTACACCTTC	CASSQESGDLYGYTF
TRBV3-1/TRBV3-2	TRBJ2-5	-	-	TGTGCCAGCAGCCAAGTTTCCCCAGAAGAGACCCAGTACTTC	CASSQVSPEETQYF
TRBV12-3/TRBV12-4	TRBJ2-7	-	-	TGTGCCAGCGGCCCGGGTGGCGGGGCCGAGCAGTACTTC	CASGPGGGAEQYF
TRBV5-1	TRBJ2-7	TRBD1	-	TGCGCCAGCAGCGACGGGACAGCCCGCGTAAGGCAGTACTTC	CASSDGTARVRQYF
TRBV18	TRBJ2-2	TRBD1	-	TGTGCCAGCTCACTCTATGCCGGGACAGGCGCGAACACCGGGGAGCTGTTTTTT	CASSLYAGTGANTGELFF
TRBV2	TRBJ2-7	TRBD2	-	TGTGCCAGCAGAGGACTAGCGGGGGGGCGGCCCTACGAGCAGTACTTC	CASRGLAGGRPYEQYF
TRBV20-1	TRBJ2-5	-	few	TGCAGTGCTAGTTTAGACCAAGAGACCCAGTACTTC	CSASLDQETQYF
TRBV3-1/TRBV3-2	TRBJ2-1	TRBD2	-	TGTGCCAGCAGCCTGGCGGGGGGGTCGAATGAGCAGTTCTTC	CASSLAGGSNEQFF
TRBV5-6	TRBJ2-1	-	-	TGTGCCAGCAGCTTGGACCAGGGTGAAAGCTCCTACAATGAGCAGTTCTTC	CASSLDQGESSYNEQFF
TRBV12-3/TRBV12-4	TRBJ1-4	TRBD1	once	TGTGCCAGCAGGCGGGACAGGGCTGAAAAACTGTTTTTT	CASRRDRAEKLFF
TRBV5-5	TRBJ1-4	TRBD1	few	TGTGCCAGCAGCCCTTTGGGAGTAGGGGGCGATGAAAAACTGTTTTTT	CASSPLGVGGDEKLFF
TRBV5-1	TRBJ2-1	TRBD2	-	TGCGCCAGCAGCCTAGCTAGCGGGGGGGCACACAATGAGCAGTTCTTC	CASSLASGGAHNEQFF
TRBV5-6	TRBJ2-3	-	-	TGTGCCAGCAGCTTAGGACAGCGTGCAGATACGCAGTATTTT	CASSLGQRADTQYF
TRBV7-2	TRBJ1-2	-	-	TGTGCCAGCAGCTTAGGTGGGGCCAGTAACTATGGCTACACCTTC	CASSLGGASNYGYTF
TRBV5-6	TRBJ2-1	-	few	TGTGCCAGCAGCTTAGCACTAGCCGGGAATGAGCAGTTCTTC	CASSLALAGNEQFF
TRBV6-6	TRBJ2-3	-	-	TGTGCCAGCAGTTACACATTCAGCACAGATACGCAGTATTTT	CASSYTFSTDTQYF
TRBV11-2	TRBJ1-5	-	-	TGTGCCAGCAGCTTAGGGCAGAATCAGCCCCAGCATTTT	CASSLGQNQPQHF
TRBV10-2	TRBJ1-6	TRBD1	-	TGCGCCAGCACTCAAATGGACAGGGGGCTGAAGAATTCACCCCTCCACTTT	CASTQMDRGLKNSPLHF
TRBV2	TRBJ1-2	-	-	TGTGCCAGCAGTACCCCCCCCGGGAACGGCTACACCTTC	CASSTPPGNGYTF
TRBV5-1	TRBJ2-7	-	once	TGCGCCAGCAGCTTGGTGGACGGGGAGTTCGAGCAGTACTTC	CASSLVDGEFEQYF
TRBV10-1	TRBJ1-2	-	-	TGCGCCAGCAGTGAGAGGGCAGGGAACCCGACTGGCTACACCTTC	CASSERAGNPTGYTF
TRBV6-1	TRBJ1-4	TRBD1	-	TGTGCCAGCAGTTGGCGACAGGGTGAAAAACTGTTTTTT	CASSWRQGEKLFF
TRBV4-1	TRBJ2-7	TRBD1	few	TGCGCCAGCAGCCAAGTAGGGGGCCGGCTTCGGGACGAGCAGTACTTC	CASSQVGGRLRDEQYF
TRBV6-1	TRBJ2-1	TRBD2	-	TGTGCCAGCAGTGCACTAGCGGGGGGCCACGGTTATGAGCAGTTCTTC	CASSALAGGHGYEQFF
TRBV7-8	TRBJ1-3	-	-	TGTGCCAGCAGCTTAGGGGAACAGGGCTCTGGAAACACCATATATTTT	CASSLGEQGSGNTIYF
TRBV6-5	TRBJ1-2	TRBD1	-	TGTGCCAGCAGTCCGTGGACAGGGCGCGATTTCGGCTACACCTTC	CASSPWTGRDFGYTF
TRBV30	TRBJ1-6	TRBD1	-	TGTGCCTGGAACACAGGGGGCGCCGATGGTTCACCCCTCCACTTT	CAWNTGGADGSPLHF
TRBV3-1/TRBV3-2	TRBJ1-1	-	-	TGTGCCAGCAGCCAAGAACCCCGGGGGAATACTGAAGCTTTCTTT	CASSQEPRGNTEAFF
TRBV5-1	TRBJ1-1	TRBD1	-	TGCGCCAGCAGCTATAGGACAGGGGGCGTCACTGAAGCTTTCTTT	CASSYRTGGVTEAFF
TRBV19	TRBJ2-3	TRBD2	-	TGTGCCAGTAGTTCACCTAGCGGGGGGGCCTTGGTAGTAGATACGCAGTATTTT	CASSSPSGGALVVDTQYF
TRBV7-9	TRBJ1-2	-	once	TGTGCCAGCAGCTTACAGGGATATAACTATGGCTACACCTTC	CASSLQGYNYGYTF
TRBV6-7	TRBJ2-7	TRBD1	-	TGTGCCAGCAGCCCGGGACAGGGATATAAGGACGAGCAGTACTTC	CASSPGQGYKDEQYF
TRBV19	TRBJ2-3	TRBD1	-	TGTGCCAGTACGGACAGGGGGGATACGCAGTATTTT	CASTDRGDTQYF
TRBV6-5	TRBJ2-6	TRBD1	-	TGTGCCAGCAGAACACAGGGGGCCCGGGCCAACGTCCTGACTTTC	CASRTQGARANVLTF